These T cell receptor beta chains were read from a single sample in a study of identical twins. TCRdb reprocessed the 5' RACE reads with MiXCR, giving one entry per CDR3 protein. Of 310,000 or so distinct CDR3 sequences listed, more than 6.5% are singletons. A further study also used this sample, focusing on yellow fever vaccine responses in identical twins.

Sequencing was done on a sample of memory (CD45RO+) T cells sorted from blood. The receptors were sampled from a woman between 18 and 29 years old in good health. The CDR3 runs from the conserved cysteine through the conserved F or W.

TRBV28,CASTPGAGESNEQFF
TRBV28,CASSLSTYSSYEQYF
TRBV5-1,CASSRGTTVPNIHEQYF
TRBV18,CASSRPTGQETQYF
TRBV7-9,CASSLRSGNTDTQYF
TRBV6-5,CASSYHRGTDNSPLHF
TRBV5-1,CASSRRDFRNNEQFF
TRBV20-1,CSARVRSGLAGVETQYF
TRBV28,CASSFTFEAFF
TRBV7-9,CASTEGDTQYF
TRBV24-1,CATETSGRAGQYF
TRBV15,CATSRVGASVYNEQFF
TRBV29-1,CSVFRDTEAFF
TRBV2,CASSEDKGSYNSPLHF
TRBV20-1,CSARESSGSGYEQYF
TRBV9,CASSLRRDRGIFSGANVLTF
TRBV4-1,CASSRGTSGISYNEQFF
TRBV5-1,CASSSQGGQNIQYF
TRBV4-1,CASSRQGAPTDTQYF
TRBV7-2,CASSSEVVNTIYF
TRBV11-2,CASSLEAGGYSPLHF
TRBV5-1,CASSQDSNTDTQYF
TRBV20-1,CSVFPGTRYSNQPQHF
TRBV5-1,CASSQGRSTNEKLFF
TRBV7-3,CASSLIPHGLAGPGNEQFF